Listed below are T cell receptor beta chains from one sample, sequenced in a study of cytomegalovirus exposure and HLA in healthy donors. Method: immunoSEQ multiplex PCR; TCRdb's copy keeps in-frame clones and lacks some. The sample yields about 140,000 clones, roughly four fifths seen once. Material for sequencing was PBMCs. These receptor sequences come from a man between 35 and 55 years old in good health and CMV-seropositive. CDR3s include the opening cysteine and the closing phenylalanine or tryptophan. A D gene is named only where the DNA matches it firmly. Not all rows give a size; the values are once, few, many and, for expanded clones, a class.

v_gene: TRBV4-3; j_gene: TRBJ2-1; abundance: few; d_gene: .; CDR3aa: CASSQDKASYNEQFF; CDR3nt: TGCGCCAGCAGCCAAGATAAAGCTAGCTACAATGAGCAGTTCTTC
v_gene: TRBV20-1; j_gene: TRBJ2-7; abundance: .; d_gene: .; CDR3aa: CSAVTGYEQYF; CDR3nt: TGCAGTGCTGTTACAGGGTACGAGCAGTACTTC
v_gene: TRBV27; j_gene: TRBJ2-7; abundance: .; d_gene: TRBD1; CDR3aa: CASSLWRQGTEQYF; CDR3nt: TGTGCCAGCAGTTTATGGCGACAGGGTACCGAGCAGTACTTC
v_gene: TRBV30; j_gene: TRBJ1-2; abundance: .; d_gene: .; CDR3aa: CAWSTGARGYTF; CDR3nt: TGTGCCTGGAGTACGGGAGCACGTGGCTACACCTTC
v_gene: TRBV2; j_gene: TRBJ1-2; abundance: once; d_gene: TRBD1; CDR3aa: CASFGGQSYGYTF; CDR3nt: TGTGCCTCTTTCGGGGGACAGTCCTATGGCTACACCTTC
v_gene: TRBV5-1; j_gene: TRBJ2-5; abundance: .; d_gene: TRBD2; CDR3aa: CASSLSSGRARETQYF; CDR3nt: TGCGCCAGCAGCTTGAGTAGCGGGAGGGCTCGGGAGACCCAGTACTTC
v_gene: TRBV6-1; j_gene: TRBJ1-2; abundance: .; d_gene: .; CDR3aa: CASSEGGGYGYTF; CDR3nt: TGTGCCAGCAGTGAAGGAGGGGGCTATGGCTACACCTTC
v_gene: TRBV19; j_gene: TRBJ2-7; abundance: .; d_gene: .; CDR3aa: CASRAGYEQYF; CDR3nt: TGTGCCAGTAGGGCGGGATACGAGCAGTACTTC
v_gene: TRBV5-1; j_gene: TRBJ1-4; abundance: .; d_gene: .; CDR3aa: CASSFGTRGNEKLFF; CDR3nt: TGCGCCAGCAGCTTTGGAACAAGGGGTAATGAAAAACTGTTTTTT
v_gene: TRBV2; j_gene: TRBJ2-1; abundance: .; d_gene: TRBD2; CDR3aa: CASSSTSGGTYNEQFF; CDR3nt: TGTGCCAGCAGTTCCACTAGCGGGGGGACCTACAATGAGCAGTTCTTC
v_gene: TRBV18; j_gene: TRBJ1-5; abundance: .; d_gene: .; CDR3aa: CASSPPLGQGSNQPQHF; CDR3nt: TGTGCCAGCTCACCGCCACTAGGTCAAGGTAGCAATCAGCCCCAGCATTTT
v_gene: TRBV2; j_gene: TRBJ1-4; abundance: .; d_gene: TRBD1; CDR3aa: CASRQARDRGVSEKLFF; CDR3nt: TGTGCCAGCAGACAAGCCCGGGACAGGGGCGTGAGTGAAAAACTGTTTTTT
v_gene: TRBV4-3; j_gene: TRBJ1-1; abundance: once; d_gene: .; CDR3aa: CASSQGVQGEAFF; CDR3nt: TGCGCCAGCAGCCAAGGGGTCCAGGGGGAAGCTTTCTTT
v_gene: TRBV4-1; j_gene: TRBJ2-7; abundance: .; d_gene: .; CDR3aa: CASREQGRYEQYF; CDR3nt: TGCGCCAGCAGGGAACAGGGGAGGTACGAGCAGTACTTC
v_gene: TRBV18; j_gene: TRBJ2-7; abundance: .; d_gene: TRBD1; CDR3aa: CASSPTVLGTGGRVYF; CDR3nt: TGTGCCAGCTCACCGACCGTATTAGGGACAGGGGGCAGGGTGTACTTC
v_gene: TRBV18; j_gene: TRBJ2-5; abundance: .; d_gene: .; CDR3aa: CASSPPSRETQYF; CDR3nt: TGTGCCAGCTCACCACCATCCAGAGAGACCCAGTACTTC
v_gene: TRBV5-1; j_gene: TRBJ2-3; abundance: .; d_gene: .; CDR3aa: CASSRRAATYTDTQYF; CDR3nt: TGCGCCAGCAGCCGGCGGGCAGCAACCTACACAGATACGCAGTATTTT
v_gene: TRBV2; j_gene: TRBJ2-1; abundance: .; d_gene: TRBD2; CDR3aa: CASSLSRTSGRVSEQFF; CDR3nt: TGTGCCAGCAGTCTTAGTAGGACTAGCGGGAGAGTCAGTGAGCAGTTCTTC
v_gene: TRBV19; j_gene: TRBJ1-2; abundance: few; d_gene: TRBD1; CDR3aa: CASSVDRSRGYTF; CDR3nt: TGTGCCAGTAGTGTGGACAGGAGCCGCGGCTACACCTTC
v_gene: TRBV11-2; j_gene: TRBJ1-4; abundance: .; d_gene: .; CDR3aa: CASMGRDGKLFF; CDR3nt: TGTGCCAGCATGGGCCGGGATGGAAAACTGTTTTTT
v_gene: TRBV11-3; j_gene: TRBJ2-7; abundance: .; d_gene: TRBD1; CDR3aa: CASGTGPYEQYF; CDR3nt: TGTGCCAGCGGGACAGGGCCCTACGAGCAGTACTTC
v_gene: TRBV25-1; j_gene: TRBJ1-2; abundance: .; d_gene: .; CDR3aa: CASSEFQGTVGGYTF; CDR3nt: TGTGCCAGCAGTGAATTTCAGGGGACGGTAGGTGGCTACACCTTC
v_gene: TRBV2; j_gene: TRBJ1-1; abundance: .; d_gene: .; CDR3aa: CASNPWGDYEAFF; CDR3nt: TGTGCCTCAAACCCCTGGGGGGATTACGAAGCTTTCTTT
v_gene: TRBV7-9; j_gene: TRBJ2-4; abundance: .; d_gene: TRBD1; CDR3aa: CASSSFFGTGLYF; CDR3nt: TGTGCCAGCAGCTCTTTTTTTGGGACAGGGTTGTACTTC
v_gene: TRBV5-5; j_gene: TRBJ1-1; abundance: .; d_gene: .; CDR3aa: CASSLGQVEAFF; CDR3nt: TGTGCCAGCAGCTTGGGCCAGGTTGAAGCTTTCTTT
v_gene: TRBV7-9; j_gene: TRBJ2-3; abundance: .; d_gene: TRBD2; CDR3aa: CASSPTLAGSTDTQYF; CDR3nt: TGTGCCAGCAGCCCGACCCTAGCGGGGAGCACAGATACGCAGTATTTT
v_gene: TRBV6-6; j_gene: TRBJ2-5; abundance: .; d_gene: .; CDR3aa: CASSYSGFREETQYF; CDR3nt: TGTGCCAGCAGTTACTCTGGCTTTAGGGAGGAGACCCAGTACTTC
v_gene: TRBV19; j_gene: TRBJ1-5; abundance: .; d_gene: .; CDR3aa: CASRGVGDQPQHF; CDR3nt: TGTGCCAGTAGGGGAGTGGGAGATCAGCCCCAGCATTTT
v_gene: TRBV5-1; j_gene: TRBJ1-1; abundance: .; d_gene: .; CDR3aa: CASSLYQGRGEAFF; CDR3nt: TGCGCCAGCAGCTTGTACCAGGGAAGGGGTGAAGCTTTCTTT
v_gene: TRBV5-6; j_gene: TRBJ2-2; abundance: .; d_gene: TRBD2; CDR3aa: CASSLVAAGVSGELFF; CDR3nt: TGTGCCAGCAGCTTGGTCGCAGCGGGAGTTTCCGGGGAGCTGTTTTTT
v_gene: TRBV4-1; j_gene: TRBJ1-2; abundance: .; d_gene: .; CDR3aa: CASSHPTDSLNYGYTF; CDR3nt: TGCGCCAGCAGCCACCCGACTGACAGCCTTAACTATGGCTACACCTTC
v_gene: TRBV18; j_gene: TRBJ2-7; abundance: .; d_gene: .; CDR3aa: CATRSGYEQYF; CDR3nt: TGTGCCACGAGAAGCGGTTACGAGCAGTACTTC
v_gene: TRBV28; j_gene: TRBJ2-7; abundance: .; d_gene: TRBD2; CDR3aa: CASSLAGGSQGEQYF; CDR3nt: TGTGCCAGCAGTCTAGCGGGGGGGTCCCAGGGGGAGCAGTACTTC
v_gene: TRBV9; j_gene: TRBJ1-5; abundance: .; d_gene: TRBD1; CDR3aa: CASSRRQGQGARGTCNQPQHF; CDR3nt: TGTGCCAGCAGCAGACGACAAGGACAGGGGGCGAGGGGTACTTGCAATCAGCCCCAGCATTTT
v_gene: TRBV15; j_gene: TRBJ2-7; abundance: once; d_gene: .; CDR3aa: CATSRGSDTYEQYF; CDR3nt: TGTGCCACCAGCAGAGGTTCGGACACCTACGAGCAGTACTTC
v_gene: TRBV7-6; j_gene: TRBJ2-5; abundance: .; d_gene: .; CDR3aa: CASSFGETQYF; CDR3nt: TGTGCCAGCAGCTTCGGAGAGACCCAGTACTTC
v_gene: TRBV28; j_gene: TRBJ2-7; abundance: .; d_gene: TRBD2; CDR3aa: CASSSGTSGMRYEQYF; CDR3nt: TGTGCCAGCAGTTCCGGTACTAGCGGGATGAGGTACGAGCAGTACTTC
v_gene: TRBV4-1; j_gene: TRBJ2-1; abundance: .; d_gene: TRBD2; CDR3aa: CASSLRDYNEQFF; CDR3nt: TGCGCCAGCAGCCTTAGGGACTATAATGAGCAGTTCTTC
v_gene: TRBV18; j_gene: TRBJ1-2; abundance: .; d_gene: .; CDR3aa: CASSPNYSGSTNYGYTF; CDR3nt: TGTGCCAGCTCACCAAATTACTCAGGCAGTACTAACTATGGCTACACCTTC
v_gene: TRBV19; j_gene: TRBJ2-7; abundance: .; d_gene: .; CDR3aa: CASSIQGRPYEQYF; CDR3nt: TGTGCCAGTAGTATACAGGGCAGACCCTACGAGCAGTACTTC
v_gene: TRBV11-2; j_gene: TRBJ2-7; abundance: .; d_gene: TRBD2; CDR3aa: CASSFPAGPNYEQYF; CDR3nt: TGTGCCAGCAGCTTTCCAGCGGGACCTAATTACGAGCAGTACTTC
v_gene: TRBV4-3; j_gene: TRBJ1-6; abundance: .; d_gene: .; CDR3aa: CASSQDSNPYNSPLHF; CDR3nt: TGCGCCAGCAGCCAAGACAGTAACCCCTATAATTCACCCCTCCACTTT
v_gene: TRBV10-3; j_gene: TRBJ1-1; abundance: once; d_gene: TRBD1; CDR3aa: CGTSGMTGGKEMNTEAFF; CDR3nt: TGTGGAACATCCGGGATGACAGGGGGTAAGGAAATGAACACTGAAGCTTTCTTT
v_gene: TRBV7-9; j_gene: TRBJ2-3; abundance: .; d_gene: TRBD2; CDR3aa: CASSLEVAGALTDTQYF; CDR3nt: TGTGCCAGCAGCTTAGAGGTAGCGGGGGCCCTCACAGATACGCAGTATTTT
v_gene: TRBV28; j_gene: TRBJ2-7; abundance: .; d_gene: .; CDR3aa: CASSPSTGFTYEQYF; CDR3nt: TGTGCCAGCAGTCCGTCGACGGGATTCACCTACGAGCAGTACTTC
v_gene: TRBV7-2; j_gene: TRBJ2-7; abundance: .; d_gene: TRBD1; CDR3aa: CASSRTGQLVYEQYF; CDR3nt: TGTGCCAGCAGCCGAACGGGACAGCTGGTCTACGAGCAGTACTTC
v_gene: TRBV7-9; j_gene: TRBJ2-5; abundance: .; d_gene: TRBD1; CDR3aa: CASRWTGSLQETQYF; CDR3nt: TGTGCCAGCAGGTGGACAGGAAGCCTCCAAGAGACCCAGTACTTC